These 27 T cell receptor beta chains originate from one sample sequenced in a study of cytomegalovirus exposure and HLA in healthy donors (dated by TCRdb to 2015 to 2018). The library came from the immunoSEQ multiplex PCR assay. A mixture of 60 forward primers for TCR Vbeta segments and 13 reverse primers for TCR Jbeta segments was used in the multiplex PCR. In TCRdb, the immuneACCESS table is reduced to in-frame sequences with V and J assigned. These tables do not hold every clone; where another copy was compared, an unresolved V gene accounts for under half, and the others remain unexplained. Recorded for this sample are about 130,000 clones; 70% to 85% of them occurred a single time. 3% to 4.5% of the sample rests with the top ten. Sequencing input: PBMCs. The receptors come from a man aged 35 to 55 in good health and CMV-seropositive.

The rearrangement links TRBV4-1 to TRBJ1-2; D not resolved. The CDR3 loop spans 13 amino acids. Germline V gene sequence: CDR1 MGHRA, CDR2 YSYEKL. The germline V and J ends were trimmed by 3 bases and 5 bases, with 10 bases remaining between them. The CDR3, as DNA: TGCGCCAGCAGCCAGGGGAGTGGGTATGGCTACACCTTC. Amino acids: CASSQGSGYGYTF.

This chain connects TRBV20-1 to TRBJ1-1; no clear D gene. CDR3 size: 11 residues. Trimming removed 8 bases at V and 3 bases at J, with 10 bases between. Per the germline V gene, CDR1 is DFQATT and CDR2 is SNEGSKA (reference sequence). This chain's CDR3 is CSPDGDTEAFF. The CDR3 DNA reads TGCAGTCCCGACGGGGACACTGAAGCTTTCTTT.

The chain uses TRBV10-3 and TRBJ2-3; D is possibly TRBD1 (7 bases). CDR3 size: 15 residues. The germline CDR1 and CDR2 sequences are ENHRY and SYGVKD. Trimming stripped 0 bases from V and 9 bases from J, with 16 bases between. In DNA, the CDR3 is TGTGCCATCAGTGAGTCGACAAGCAGGGGGGAAACGCAGTATTTT. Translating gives CAISESTSRGETQYF.

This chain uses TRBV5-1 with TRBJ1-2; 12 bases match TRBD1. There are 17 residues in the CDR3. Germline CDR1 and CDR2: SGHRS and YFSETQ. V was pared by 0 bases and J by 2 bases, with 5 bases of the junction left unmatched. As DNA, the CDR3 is TGCGCCAGCAGCTTGGGGGGACAGGGGGCTCGGAACTATGGCTACACCTTC. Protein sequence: CASSLGGQGARNYGYTF.

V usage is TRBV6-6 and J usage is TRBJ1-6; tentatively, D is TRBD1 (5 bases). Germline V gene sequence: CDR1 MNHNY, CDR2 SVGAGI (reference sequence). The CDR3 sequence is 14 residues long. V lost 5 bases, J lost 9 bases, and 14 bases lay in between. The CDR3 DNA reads TGTGCCAGCAGTCCAGTCGGGGGAACTTCACCCCTCCACTTT. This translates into CASSPVGGTSPLHF.

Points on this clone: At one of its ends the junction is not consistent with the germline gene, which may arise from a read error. The chain's CDR3 is CANPRRAYEQYF. In DNA form, the CDR3 reads TGTGCCAACCCACGCCGGGCCTACGAGCAGTACTTC. The chain links TRBV5-1 to TRBJ2-7; D gene unclear. The CDR3 runs 12 residues. From germline, CDR1 is SGHRS and CDR2 YFSETQ. Full variable domain (remainder filled in from reference TRBV5-1 and TRBJ2-7): KAGVTQTPRYLIKTRGQQVTLSCSPISGHRSVSWYQQTPGQGLQFLFEYFSETQRNKGNFPGRFSGRQFSNSRSEMNVSTLELGDSALYLCANPRRAYEQYFGPGTRLTVT.

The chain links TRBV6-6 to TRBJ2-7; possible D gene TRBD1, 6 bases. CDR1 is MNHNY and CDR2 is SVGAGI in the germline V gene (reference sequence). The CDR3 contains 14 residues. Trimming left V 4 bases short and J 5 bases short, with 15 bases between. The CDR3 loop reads CASSFTTGKNEQYF. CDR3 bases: TGTGCCAGCAGTTTCACGACAGGTAAAAACGAGCAGTACTTC.

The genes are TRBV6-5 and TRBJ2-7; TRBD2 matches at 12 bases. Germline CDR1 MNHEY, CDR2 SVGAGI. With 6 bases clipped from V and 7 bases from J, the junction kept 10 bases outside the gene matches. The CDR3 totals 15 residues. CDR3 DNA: TGTGCCAGCAGCCTGACTAGCGGGAGATCCAATGAGCAGTACTTC. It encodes CASSLTSGRSNEQYF.

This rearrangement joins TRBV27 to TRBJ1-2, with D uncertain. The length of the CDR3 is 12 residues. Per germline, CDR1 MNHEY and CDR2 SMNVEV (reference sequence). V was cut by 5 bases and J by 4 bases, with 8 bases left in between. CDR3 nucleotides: TGTGCCAGCAGTCCGAGAGGCTATGGCTACACCTTC. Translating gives CASSPRGYGYTF.

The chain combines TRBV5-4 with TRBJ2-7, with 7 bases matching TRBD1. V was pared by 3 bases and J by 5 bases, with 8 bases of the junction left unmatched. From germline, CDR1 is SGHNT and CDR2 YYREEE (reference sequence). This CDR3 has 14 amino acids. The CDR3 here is CASSSRQGRHEQYF. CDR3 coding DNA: TGTGCCAGCAGCTCCAGACAGGGTCGACACGAGCAGTACTTC.

This chain's CDR3 is CASSQEDRVNTEAFF. The CDR3 region has the DNA TGCGCCAGCAGCCAAGAAGACAGGGTGAACACTGAAGCTTTCTTT. The rearrangement joins TRBV4-1 to TRBJ1-1; 7 bases map to TRBD1. This CDR3 has 15 amino acids. Germline V lookup: CDR1 MGHRA, CDR2 YSYEKL. Trimming at V came to 0 bases and at J to 0 bases, leaving 1 base not matched to a gene.

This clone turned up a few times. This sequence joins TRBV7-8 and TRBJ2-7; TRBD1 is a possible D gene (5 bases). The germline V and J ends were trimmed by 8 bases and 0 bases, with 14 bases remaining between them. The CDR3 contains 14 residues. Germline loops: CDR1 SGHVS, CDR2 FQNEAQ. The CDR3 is CASAPDTYSYEQYF. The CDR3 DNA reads TGTGCCAGCGCCCCGGACACCTACTCCTACGAGCAGTACTTC.

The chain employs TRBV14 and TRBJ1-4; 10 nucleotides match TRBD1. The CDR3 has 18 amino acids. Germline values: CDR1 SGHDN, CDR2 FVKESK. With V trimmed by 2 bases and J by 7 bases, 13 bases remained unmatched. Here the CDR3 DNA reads TGTGCCAGCAGCCAACTGAGTCGGACAGGGGGGTACGGTGAAAAACTGTTTTTT. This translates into CASSQLSRTGGYGEKLFF.

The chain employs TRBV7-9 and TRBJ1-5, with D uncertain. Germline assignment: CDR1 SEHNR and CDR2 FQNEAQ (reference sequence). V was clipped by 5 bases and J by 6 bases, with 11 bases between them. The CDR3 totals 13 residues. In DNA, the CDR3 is TGTGCCAGCAGCGTTGGTGGGCTTCAGCCCCAGCATTTT. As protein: CASSVGGLQPQHF.

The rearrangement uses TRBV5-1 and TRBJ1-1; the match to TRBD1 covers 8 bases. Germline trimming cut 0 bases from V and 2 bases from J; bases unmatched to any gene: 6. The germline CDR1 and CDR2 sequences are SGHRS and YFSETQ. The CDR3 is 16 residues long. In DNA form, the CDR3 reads TGCGCCAGCAGCTTGGAGGGGACAGGATCTAACACTGAAGCTTTCTTT. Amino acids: CASSLEGTGSNTEAFF.

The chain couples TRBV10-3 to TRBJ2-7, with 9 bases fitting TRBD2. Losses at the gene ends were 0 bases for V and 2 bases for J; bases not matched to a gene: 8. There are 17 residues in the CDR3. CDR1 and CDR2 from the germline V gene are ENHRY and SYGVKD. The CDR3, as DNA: TGTGCCATCAGTGAGTCTGGAGCGGGGGGAAACCCCTACGAGCAGTACTTC. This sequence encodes CAISESGAGGNPYEQYF.

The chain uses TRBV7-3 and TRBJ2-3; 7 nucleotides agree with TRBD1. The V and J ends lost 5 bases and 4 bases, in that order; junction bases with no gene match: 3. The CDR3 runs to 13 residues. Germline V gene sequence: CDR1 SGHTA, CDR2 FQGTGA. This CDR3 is CASSDTGADTQYF. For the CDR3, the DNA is TGTGCCAGCAGCGATACAGGGGCAGATACGCAGTATTTT.

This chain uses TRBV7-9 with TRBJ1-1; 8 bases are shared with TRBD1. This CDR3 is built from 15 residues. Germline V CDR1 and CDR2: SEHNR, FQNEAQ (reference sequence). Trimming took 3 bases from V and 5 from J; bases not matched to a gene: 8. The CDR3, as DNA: TGTGCCAGCAGCTTGAGACAGGGGTTAAGTACTGAAGCTTTCTTT. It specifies CASSLRQGLSTEAFF.

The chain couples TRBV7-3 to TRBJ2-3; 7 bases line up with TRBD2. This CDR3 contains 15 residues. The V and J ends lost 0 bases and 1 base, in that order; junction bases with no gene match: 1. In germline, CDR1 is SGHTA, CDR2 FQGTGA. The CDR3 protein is CASSLTGGGTDTQYF. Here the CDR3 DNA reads TGTGCCAGCAGCTTAACGGGGGGGGGCACAGATACGCAGTATTTT.

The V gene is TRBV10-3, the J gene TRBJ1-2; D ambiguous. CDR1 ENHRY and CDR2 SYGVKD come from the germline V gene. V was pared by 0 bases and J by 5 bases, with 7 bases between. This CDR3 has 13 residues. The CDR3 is CAISESPVYGYTF. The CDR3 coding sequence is TGTGCCATCAGTGAGTCCCCCGTATATGGCTACACCTTC.

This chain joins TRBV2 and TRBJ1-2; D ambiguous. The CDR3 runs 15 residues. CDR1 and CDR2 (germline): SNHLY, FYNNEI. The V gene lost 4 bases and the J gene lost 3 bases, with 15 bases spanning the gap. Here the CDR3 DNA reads TGTGCCAGCAGTGTATTCCGACGGAGAGACTATGGCTACACCTTC. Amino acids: CASSVFRRRDYGYTF.

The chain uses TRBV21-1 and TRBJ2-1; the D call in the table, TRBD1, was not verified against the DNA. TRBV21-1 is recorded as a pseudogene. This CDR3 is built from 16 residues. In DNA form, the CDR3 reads TGTGCCAGCAGCAGGACAGGGGGCGATACCTACAATGAGCAGTTCTTC. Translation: CASSRTGGDTYNEQFF.

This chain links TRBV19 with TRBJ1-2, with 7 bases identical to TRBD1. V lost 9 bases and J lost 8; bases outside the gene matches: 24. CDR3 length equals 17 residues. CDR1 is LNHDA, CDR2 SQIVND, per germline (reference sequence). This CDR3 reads CASRSLGEQGLSGGYTF. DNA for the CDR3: TGTGCCAGCCGCTCCCTCGGTGAACAGGGGCTCTCGGGGGGCTACACCTTC.

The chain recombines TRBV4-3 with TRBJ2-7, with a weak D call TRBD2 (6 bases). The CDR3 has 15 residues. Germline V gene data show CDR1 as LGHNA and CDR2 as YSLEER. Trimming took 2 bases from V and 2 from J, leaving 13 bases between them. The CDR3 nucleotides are TGCGCCAGCAGCCAAAGGCGGGGAGTACCCTACGAGCAGTACTTC. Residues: CASSQRRGVPYEQYF.

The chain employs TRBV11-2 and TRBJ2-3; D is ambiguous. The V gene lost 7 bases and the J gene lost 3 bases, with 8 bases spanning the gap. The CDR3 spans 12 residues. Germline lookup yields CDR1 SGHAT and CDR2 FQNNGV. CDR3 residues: CASTSVTDTQYF. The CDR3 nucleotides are TGTGCCAGCACCTCAGTTACAGATACGCAGTATTTT.

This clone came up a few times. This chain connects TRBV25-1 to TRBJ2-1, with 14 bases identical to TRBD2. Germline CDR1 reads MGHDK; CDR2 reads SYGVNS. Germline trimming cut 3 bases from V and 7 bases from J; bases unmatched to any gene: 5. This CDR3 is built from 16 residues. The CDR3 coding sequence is TGTGCCAGCAGTGAGAGACTAGCGGGGGGGAAAAATGAGCAGTTCTTC. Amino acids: CASSERLAGGKNEQFF.

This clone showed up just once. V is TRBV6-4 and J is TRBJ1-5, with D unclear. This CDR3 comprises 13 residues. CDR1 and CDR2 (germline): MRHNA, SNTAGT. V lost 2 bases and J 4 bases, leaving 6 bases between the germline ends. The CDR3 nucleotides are TGTGCCAGCAGTGACGAGATTAATCAGCCCCAGCATTTT. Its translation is CASSDEINQPQHF.